Following are 20 T cell receptor beta chains from one sample sequenced in a study of blood T cell repertoires in COVID-19. Some clones are missing from TCRdb's copy, which holds only in-frame ones; the method was immunoSEQ multiplex PCR. The sample has around 150,000 clones, 65% to 90% seen once. Material for sequencing was peripheral blood. The receptors stem from a man aged 70 or older with acute or convalescent COVID-19.

The V gene is TRBV21-1, the J gene TRBJ2-2; the D call in the table, TRBD2, was not verified against the DNA. TRBV21-1 is tagged as a pseudogene. This CDR3 is built from 16 residues. The CDR3, as DNA: TGTGCCAGCAGCAAAAAAGAAACTAGTTGGACCGGGGAGCTGTTTTTT. This encodes CASSKKETSWTGELFF.

Only one count was recorded for this clone. V gene TRBV4-2 combines with J gene TRBJ1-4, with D perhaps matching TRBD1 (5 bases). CDR3 length equals 14 residues. V dropped 2 bases and J dropped 15 bases, with 19 bases sitting between them. CDR1 is LGHNA, CDR2 YNFKEQ, per germline. CDR3 DNA: TGTGCCAGCAGCCAAAACCTCAGGGATACCCTGATGTTTTTT. Protein: CASSQNLRDTLMFF.

This chain uses TRBV14 with TRBJ2-1, with 10 bases fitting TRBD1. The V segment lost 4 bases and the J segment 9 bases; nucleotides outside the gene matches: 6. This CDR3 spans 14 amino acids. From germline, CDR1 is SGHDN and CDR2 FVKESK. The CDR3 coding sequence is TGTGCCAGCAGCCGAGGGACAGGGGAACGTGAGCAGTTCTTC. Amino acid sequence: CASSRGTGEREQFF.

The chain recombines TRBV5-4 with TRBJ2-3, with D possibly matching TRBD2 (6 bases). The CDR3 runs to 14 residues. Germline V gives CDR1 SGHNT, CDR2 YYREEE (reference sequence). V dropped 4 bases and J dropped 5 bases, with 14 bases sitting between them. CDR3 coding DNA: TGTGCCAGCAGCCCCGGGAGTGGGGTAGATACGCAGTATTTT. Protein: CASSPGSGVDTQYF.

The chain couples TRBV11-2 to TRBJ2-2; 7 nucleotides match TRBD2. V dropped 4 bases and J dropped 5; count of bases not matched to a gene: 10. CDR1 SGHAT and CDR2 FQNNGV come from the germline V gene. CDR3 length: 16 amino acids. CDR3 bases: TGTGCCAGCAGCTCTGGTAAAGGCGGGAGTACCGGGGAGCTGTTTTTT. It encodes CASSSGKGGSTGELFF.

This CDR3 reads CASSRTIPGTYEQYF. The CDR3 bases are TGTGCCAGCAGCCGCACTATCCCCGGGACCTACGAGCAGTACTTC. The chain recombines TRBV7-2 with TRBJ2-7; TRBD2 is a possible D gene (5 bases). Trimming shortened V by 5 bases and J by 2 bases, and 16 bases separated the two germline ends. From germline, CDR1 is SGHTA and CDR2 FQGNSA. The CDR3 extends over 15 amino acids.

The gene calls are TRBV5-6 and TRBJ2-2; D may be TRBD2 (5 bases). Germline CDR1 SGHDT, CDR2 YYEEEE. This CDR3 is built from 16 residues. The V end was cut by 4 bases, the J end by 0 bases, with 13 bases between. The CDR3 sequence is CASSPVWGANTGELFF. The CDR3 DNA sequence: TGTGCCAGCAGCCCAGTCTGGGGAGCGAACACCGGGGAGCTGTTTTTT.

This sequence joins TRBV15 and TRBJ1-1, with 7 bases aligning to TRBD1. From germline, CDR1 is LNHNV and CDR2 YYDKDF (reference sequence). The trim removed 0 bases at V and 3 bases at J, leaving 10 bases unmatched. The CDR3 is 17 amino acids. The CDR3 protein is CATSRDQLGGVDTEAFF. The CDR3 coding sequence is TGTGCCACCAGCAGAGATCAGTTAGGGGGCGTCGACACTGAAGCTTTCTTT.

The V call is TRBV19, the J call TRBJ2-5, with 10 bases matching TRBD2. The germline V gene has CDR1 LNHDA and CDR2 SQIVND (reference sequence). V lost 7 bases, J lost 5 bases, and 16 bases stayed unmatched. The CDR3 totals 17 residues. CDR3 DNA: TGTGCCAGTACCCCCAGGGGGGCTAGCGGGAGAGGTGAGACCCAGTACTTC. Translated: CASTPRGASGRGETQYF.

The chain joins TRBV5-1 to TRBJ1-4; the match to TRBD1 covers 11 bases. Trimming took 4 bases from V and 10 from J; bases not matched to a gene: 18. This CDR3 comprises 18 residues. CDR1 is SGHRS and CDR2 is YFSETQ in the germline V gene. In DNA form, the CDR3 reads TGCGCCAGCAGCCCTGGACAGGGGGCATATCGTGACCTTGGAAAACTGTTTTTT. This encodes CASSPGQGAYRDLGKLFF.

This chain uses TRBV9 with TRBJ2-7, with TRBD2 matching over 11 bases. The CDR3 is made up of 16 amino acids. Germline trimming cut 4 bases from V and 0 bases from J; bases unmatched to any gene: 6. Germline V CDR1 and CDR2: SGDLS, YYNGEE. CDR3 region: CASSPLAGGPSYEQYF. The CDR3 coding sequence is TGTGCCAGCAGCCCATTAGCGGGAGGGCCCTCCTACGAGCAGTACTTC.

The chain uses TRBV28 and TRBJ1-5; D not certain. V gave up 4 bases and J gave up 4 bases, with 17 bases separating them. Germline V CDR1 and CDR2: MDHEN, SYDVKM. The length of the CDR3 is 16 residues. The CDR3 nucleotides read TGTGCCAGCAGTTACGGGGTTCTGGGTCCTAATCAGCCCCAGCATTTT. This translates into CASSYGVLGPNQPQHF.

The rearrangement joins TRBV28 to TRBJ1-4; D is uncertain. Germline CDR1 and CDR2: MDHEN and SYDVKM. The CDR3 is 13 residues long. V lost 7 bases and J lost 7, with 13 bases in between. As DNA, the CDR3 is TGTGCCAGCACCCAAGCGGGCTTTGAAAAACTGTTTTTT. Encoded protein: CASTQAGFEKLFF.

The genes are TRBV5-4 and TRBJ1-4; D perhaps matches TRBD1 (5 bases). Germline CDR1 is SGHNT and CDR2 is YYREEE (reference sequence). The germline V and J ends were trimmed by 3 bases and 7 bases, with 19 bases remaining between them. The CDR3 loop spans 16 amino acids. The DNA for the CDR3 is TGTGCCAGCAGCTCCTACAGGAGGGGCGCGGGTGAAAAACTGTTTTTT. Amino acid sequence: CASSSYRRGAGEKLFF.

This clone was picked up one time. CDR3 region: CASSSLGGVGNQPQHF. The DNA of the CDR3 is TGTGCCAGCAGTTCCCTCGGGGGGGTAGGCAATCAGCCCCAGCATTTT. The chain joins TRBV28 to TRBJ1-5; possibly TRBD1 for D (5 bases). V was clipped by 4 bases and J by 2 bases, with 15 bases between them. The CDR3 has 16 residues. The germline V gene has CDR1 MDHEN and CDR2 SYDVKM. Looking up the rest from reference TRBV28 and TRBJ1-5 gives the full variable domain: DVKVTQSSRYLVKRTGEKVFLECVQDMDHENMFWYRQDPGLGLRLIYFSYDVKMKEKGDIPEGYSVSREKKERFSLILESASTNQTSMYLCASSSLGGVGNQPQHFGDGTRLSIL.

The rearrangement joins TRBV7-8 to TRBJ2-5, with D possibly being TRBD1 (5 bases). Looked up from germline, CDR1 is SGHVS and CDR2 is FQNEAQ. V dropped 5 bases and J dropped 1 base, with 11 bases sitting between them. The CDR3 spans 14 residues. CDR3 sequence reads: CASSLGHIQETQYF. The DNA for the CDR3 is TGTGCCAGCAGCCTTGGACACATCCAAGAGACCCAGTACTTC.

A few counts support this clone. The chain is built from TRBV5-4 and TRBJ2-2; the match to TRBD2 covers 7 bases. The V and J ends lost 0 bases and 4 bases, in that order; junction bases with no gene match: 6. Germline V CDR1 and CDR2: SGHNT, YYREEE (reference sequence). This CDR3 has 16 residues. The CDR3 nucleotides read TGTGCCAGCAGCTTGGACGGGGGGAGCGGCACCGGGGAGCTGTTTTTT. Protein product: CASSLDGGSGTGELFF.

The chain carries TRBV13 and TRBJ1-3; 8 nucleotides match TRBD1. The CDR3 sequence is 18 residues long. Germline lookup yields CDR1 PRHDT and CDR2 FYEKMQ (reference sequence). Losses at the gene ends were 1 base for V and 4 bases for J; bases not matched to a gene: 12. CDR3 nucleotides: TGTGCCAGCAGCTTAGAGGGGGGGACAGGCCTCTCCGGAAACACCATATATTTT. Translating it yields CASSLEGGTGLSGNTIYF.

Comments on this clone: This could be a read error, since a much larger clone is one nucleotide away. The chain uses TRBV2 and TRBJ2-2; the match to TRBD1 covers 7 bases. CDR3 size: 16 residues. The germline V gene encodes CDR1 SNHLY and CDR2 FYNNEI. The CDR3 region has the DNA TGTGTCAGCAGTGGGAGACAGGGTTTAAACACCGGGGAGCTGTTTTTT. Translation gives CVSSGRQGLNTGELFF.

The J gene is TRBJ2-7, the V gene TRBV4-1; the match to TRBD2 covers 7 bases. The germline V gene encodes CDR1 MGHRA and CDR2 YSYEKL. The CDR3 has 18 residues. V gave up 1 base and J gave up 2 bases; unmatched junction bases: 14. CDR3 in amino acids: CASSQGRVAGVRTYEQYF. Here the CDR3 DNA reads TGCGCCAGCAGCCAAGGCCGCGTTGCGGGAGTTAGGACCTACGAGCAGTACTTC.